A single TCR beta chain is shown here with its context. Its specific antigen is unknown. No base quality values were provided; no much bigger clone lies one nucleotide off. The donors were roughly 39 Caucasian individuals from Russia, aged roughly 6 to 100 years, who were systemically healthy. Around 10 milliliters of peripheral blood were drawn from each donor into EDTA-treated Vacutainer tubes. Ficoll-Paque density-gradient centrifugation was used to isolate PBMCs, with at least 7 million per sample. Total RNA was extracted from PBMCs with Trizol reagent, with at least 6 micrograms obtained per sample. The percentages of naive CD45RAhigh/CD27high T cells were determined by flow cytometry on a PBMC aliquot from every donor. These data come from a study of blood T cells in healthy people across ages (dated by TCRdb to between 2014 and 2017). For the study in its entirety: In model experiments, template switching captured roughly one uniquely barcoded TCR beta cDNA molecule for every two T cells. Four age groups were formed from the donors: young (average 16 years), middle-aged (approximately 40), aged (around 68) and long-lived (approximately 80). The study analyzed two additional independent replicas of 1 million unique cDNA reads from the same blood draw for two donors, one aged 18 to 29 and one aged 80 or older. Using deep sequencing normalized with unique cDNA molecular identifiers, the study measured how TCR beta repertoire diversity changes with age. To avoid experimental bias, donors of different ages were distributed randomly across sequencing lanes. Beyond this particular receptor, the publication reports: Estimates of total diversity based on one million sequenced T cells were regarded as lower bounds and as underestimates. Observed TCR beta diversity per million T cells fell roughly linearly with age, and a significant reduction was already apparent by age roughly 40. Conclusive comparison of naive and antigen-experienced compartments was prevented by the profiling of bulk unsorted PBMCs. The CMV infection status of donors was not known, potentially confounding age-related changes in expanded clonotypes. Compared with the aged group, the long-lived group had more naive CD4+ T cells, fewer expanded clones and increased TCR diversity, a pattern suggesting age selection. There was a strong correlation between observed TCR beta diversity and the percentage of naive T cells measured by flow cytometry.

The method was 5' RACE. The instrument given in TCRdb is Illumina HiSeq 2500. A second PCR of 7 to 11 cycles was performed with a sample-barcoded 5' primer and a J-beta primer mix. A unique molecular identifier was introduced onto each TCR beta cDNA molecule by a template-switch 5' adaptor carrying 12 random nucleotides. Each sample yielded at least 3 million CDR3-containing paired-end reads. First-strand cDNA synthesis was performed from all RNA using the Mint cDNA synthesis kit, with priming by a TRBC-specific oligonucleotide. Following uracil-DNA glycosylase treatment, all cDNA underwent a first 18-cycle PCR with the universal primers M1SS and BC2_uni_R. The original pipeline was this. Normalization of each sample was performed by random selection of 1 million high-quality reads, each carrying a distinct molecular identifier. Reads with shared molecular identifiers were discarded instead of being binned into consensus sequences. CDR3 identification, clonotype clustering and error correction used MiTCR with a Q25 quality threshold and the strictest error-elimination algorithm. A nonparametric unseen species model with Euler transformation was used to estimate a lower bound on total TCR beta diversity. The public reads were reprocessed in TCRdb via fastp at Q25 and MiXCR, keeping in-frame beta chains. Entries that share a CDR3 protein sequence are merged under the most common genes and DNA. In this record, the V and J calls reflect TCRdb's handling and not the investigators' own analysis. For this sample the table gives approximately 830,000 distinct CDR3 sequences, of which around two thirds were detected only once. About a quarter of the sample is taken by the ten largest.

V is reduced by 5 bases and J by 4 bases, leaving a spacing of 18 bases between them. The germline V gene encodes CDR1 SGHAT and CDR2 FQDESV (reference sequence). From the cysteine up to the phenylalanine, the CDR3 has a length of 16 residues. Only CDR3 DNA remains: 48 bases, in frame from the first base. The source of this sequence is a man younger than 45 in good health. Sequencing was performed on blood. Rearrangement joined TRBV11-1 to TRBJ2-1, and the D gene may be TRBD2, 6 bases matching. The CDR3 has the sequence CASSPDLGGEYNEQFF. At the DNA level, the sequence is TGTGCCAGCAGCCCCGACCTGGGCGGGGAATACAATGAGCAGTTCTTC. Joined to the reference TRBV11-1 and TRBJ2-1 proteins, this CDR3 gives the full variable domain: EAEVAQSPRYKITEKSQAVAFWCDPISGHATLYWYRQILGQGPELLVQFQDESVVDDSQLPKDRFSAERLKGVDSTLKIQPAELGDSAMYLCASSPDLGGEYNEQFFGPGTRLTVL.